The T cell receptor (beta chain) under discussion was sequenced for a study of regulatory T cells in long-lasting Graves disease. Time point given: newly diagnosed GD, antithyroid drugs for less than 3 months. The TCR library was made from RNA extracted from PBMCs. V shed 4 bases and J shed 8 bases, with 15 bases lying between them. CDR1 is SGHDT, CDR2 YYEEEE, per germline. There are 13 residues in the CDR3. Regarding this clonotype: The antigen is unknown.

CDR3 regions were amplified by Arm-PCR using iRepertoire HTBI primers to build TCR beta libraries. TCRdb analysed the multiplex PCR reads with MiXCR anew, one entry per CDR3 protein. The table shows 400,000 to 500,000 distinct CDR3 sequences, with approximately 15% occurring only once. Study outcomes and limitations: Limited sample numbers may have lowered accuracy.

The same specimen was also included in a second study, on T cells in Graves' hyperthyroidism and ophthalmopathy.

This chain joins TRBV5-6 and TRBJ1-2, with D hard to call. Source: peripheral blood mononuclear cells (PBMCs), taken at new diagnosis, from a patient treated with antithyroid drugs. The receptor comes from a woman between 50 and 59 years old with Graves disease. This CDR3 reads CASSHLTAWGYTF. In nucleotides, the CDR3 is TGTGCCAGCAGCCACCTCACGGCGTGGGGCTACACCTTC.